The clone carrying this TCR beta chain was detected only once. Trimming cost V 2 bases and J 3 bases; bases outside gene matches: 9. Per the germline V gene, CDR1 is MNHEY and CDR2 is SVGEGT. This CDR3 comprises 17 residues. The source of the sample is a study of blood T cell repertoires in COVID-19. Assay used: immunoSEQ multiplex PCR; TCRdb lists only in-frame clones, some missing. The table shows 270,000 or so clones, with around 86% occurring only once. The chain couples TRBV6-2 or TRBV6-3 to TRBJ2-4; TRBD2 agrees at 8 bases. The sequence was collected from a human donor in a cohort sampled during active COVID-19. The sequencing sample was made of peripheral blood. CDR3: CASSYLEVAGFKNIQYF. DNA for the CDR3: TGTGCCAGCAGTTACCTCGAGGTAGCGGGATTCAAAAACATTCAGTACTTC.